Shown below are 26 T cell receptor beta chains from a single sample sequenced in a study (dated by TCRdb to 2013 to 2016). The library was prepared using 5' RACE. Reads for this sample came from an Illumina MiSeq. TCRdb handled the public reads itself, with Q25 trimming in fastp and clone calling in MiXCR, and kept productive beta chains. Each entry merges the rows of one CDR3 protein and shows their most common DNA and genes. Present in this sample are about 57,000 distinct CDR3 sequences, roughly 28% of which were seen just once. The ten most abundant clones make up approximately 3.3% of the sample. Source material: tumor-infiltrating memory CD4+ T cells sorted from the breast tumor. The cell subset or site label corresponds to: memory CD4+ T cells, CD4+CD45RO+CD25-. The receptors derive from a female donor with breast cancer.

This clonotype appeared many times. This chain connects TRBV7-2 to TRBJ1-5; possible D gene TRBD1, 5 bases. V lost 6 bases and J 7 bases, leaving 13 bases between the germline ends. This CDR3 is 13 amino acids long. Germline CDR1 reads SGHTA; CDR2 reads FQGNSA. The CDR3 nucleotides are TGTGCCAGCAGTTTACGTGGGGGGCAGCCCCAGCATTTT. Translation: CASSLRGGQPQHF.

V usage is TRBV28 and J usage is TRBJ2-3; D could derive from TRBD1 or TRBD2 (5 bases each). The CDR3 loop spans 15 amino acids. In germline, CDR1 is MDHEN, CDR2 SYDVKM. Trimming stripped 8 bases from V and 2 bases from J, with 17 bases between. In DNA, the CDR3 is TGTGCCAGCGGGGGACCCGAGGGCCACACAGATACGCAGTATTTT. Protein product: CASGGPEGHTDTQYF. The whole variable domain, filled in from reference TRBV28 and TRBJ2-3, reads DVKVTQSSRYLVKRTGEKVFLECVQDMDHENMFWYRQDPGLGLRLIYFSYDVKMKEKGDIPEGYSVSREKKERFSLILESASTNQTSMYLCASGGPEGHTDTQYFGPGTRLTVL.

The J gene is TRBJ2-4, the V gene TRBV7-9; perhaps D is TRBD1 or TRBD2 (6 bases each). Per germline, CDR1 SEHNR and CDR2 FQNEAQ (reference sequence). Trimming took off 4 bases at V and 0 bases at J, with 13 bases between the two ends. CDR3 length: 16 residues. The CDR3 nucleotides are TGTGCCAGCAGCTGGGGGGCCGGTCTAGCCAAAAACATTCAGTACTTC. Translation: CASSWGAGLAKNIQYF.

V usage is TRBV29-1 and J usage is TRBJ2-1; maybe TRBD2 (5 bases). CDR3 length: 14 amino acids. The ends were cut back, 3 bases at V and 12 bases at J, with 21 bases in the middle. The germline CDR1 and CDR2 sequences are SQVTM and ANQGSEA. CDR3 protein: CSVESGGGTDTQFF. CDR3 nucleotide sequence: TGCAGCGTTGAGAGTGGAGGTGGCACAGATACGCAGTTCTTC.

The table lists this clonotype with many counts. This chain uses TRBV20-1 with TRBJ1-1; D ambiguous. Trimming removed 3 bases at V and 1 base at J, with 6 bases between. The CDR3 has 12 residues. Germline CDR1 and CDR2: DFQATT and SNEGSKA (reference sequence). The CDR3 spells CSASAGNTEAFF. The DNA of the CDR3 is TGCAGTGCTAGCGCGGGGAACACTGAAGCTTTCTTT.

This clonotype was seen repeatedly, ten times or more. The chain recombines TRBV13 with TRBJ2-7; D not resolved. This CDR3 is 14 amino acids long. V was pared by 8 bases and J by 1 base, with 15 bases between. Germline V gene lookup returns CDR1 PRHDT and CDR2 FYEKMQ (reference sequence). The CDR3 DNA follows: TGTGCCAGCCAAGAGAGTCGGGTTTCCTACGAGCAGTACTTC. Translation: CASQESRVSYEQYF.

This clonotype came up a few times. The chain uses TRBV7-2 and TRBJ2-3, with D unclear. Trimming stripped 0 bases from V and 3 bases from J, with 7 bases between. The germline gives CDR1 SGHTA, CDR2 FQGNSA. This CDR3 comprises 14 residues. The CDR3 loop is CASSLASRTDTQYF. In DNA, the CDR3 is TGTGCCAGCAGCTTAGCCAGTAGGACAGATACGCAGTATTTT.

There are a few counts of this clonotype. The chain is built from TRBV11-1 and TRBJ2-3; D might be TRBD1 or TRBD2, each matching 5 bases. The germline V gene has CDR1 SGHAT and CDR2 FQDESV (reference sequence). Between the trimmed V and J ends, which lost 5 bases and 1 base, there was a span of 10 bases. This CDR3 is 14 amino acids long. In nucleotides, the CDR3 is TGTGCCAGCAGCCGCCGGGACGGCACAGATACGCAGTATTTT. It encodes CASSRRDGTDTQYF.

This clonotype was recorded a few times. The germline gene is not matched at one end of the junction; a read error may be the cause. The chain recombines TRBV5-1 with TRBJ1-4; D not resolved. The CDR3 has 16 residues. Germline V gene lookup returns CDR1 SGHRS and CDR2 YFSETQ. In DNA, the CDR3 is TGCGCCGGCAGCTCTCGTCCGGCGGCAACTAATGAAAAACTGTTTTTT. Translating it yields CAGSSRPAATNEKLFF.

This clonotype has more than one count but fewer than ten. J is TRBJ1-4 and V is TRBV4-3; D perhaps matches TRBD1 (5 bases). CDR1 and CDR2 (germline): LGHNA, YSLEER. The CDR3 is 15 amino acids. The V and J ends lost 1 base and 6 bases respectively, with 12 bases between them. CDR3 in DNA: TGCGCCAGCAGCCAAGTTCCCCAGGGTGATGAAAAACTGTTTTTT. This translates into CASSQVPQGDEKLFF.

This rearrangement joins TRBV7-3 to TRBJ2-3; tentative D call: TRBD1 (6 bases). CDR3 length equals 14 residues. The V end lost 2 bases, the J end lost 7 bases, and 13 bases lay between the germline ends. Per germline, CDR1 SGHTA and CDR2 FQGTGA. CDR3 sequence reads: CASSLLSRGHTQYF. In DNA, the CDR3 is TGTGCCAGCAGCTTATTAAGCAGGGGTCATACGCAGTATTTT. The variable domain in full, with the rest retrieved from reference TRBV7-3 and TRBJ2-3, is GAGVSQTPSNKVTEKGKYVELRCDPISGHTALYWYRQSLGQGPEFLIYFQGTGAADDSGLPNDRFFAVRPEGSVSTLKIQRTERGDSAVYLCASSLLSRGHTQYFGPGTRLTVL.

This clonotype came up a few times. The CDR3 DNA is TGCAGCGCATCTAGCGGGGACACAGATACGCAGTATTTT. Translation gives CSASSGDTDTQYF. The genes are TRBV29-1 and TRBJ2-3; 9 nucleotides agree with TRBD2. The V and J ends lost 7 bases and 2 bases, in that order; junction bases with no gene match: 4. The CDR3 has 13 amino acids. CDR1 is SQVTM, CDR2 ANQGSEA, per germline.

V usage is TRBV11-3 and J usage is TRBJ2-3; D is ambiguous. The V gene lost 8 bases and the J gene lost 6 bases, with 12 bases spanning the gap. CDR3 length equals 12 residues. Germline V gene lookup returns CDR1 SGHNT and CDR2 YENEEA. As DNA, the CDR3 is TGTGCCAGCGGCCAAACCTTGGATACGCAGTATTTT. Protein product: CASGQTLDTQYF.

Only a few counts were recorded for this clonotype. The V call is TRBV28, the J call TRBJ2-7; D is possibly TRBD1 or TRBD2 (5 bases each). V lost 7 bases, J lost 2 bases, and 18 bases lay in between. Germline CDR1 MDHEN, CDR2 SYDVKM. The CDR3 is made up of 15 amino acids. The DNA for the CDR3 is TGTGCCAGCACCAACGCCGGGACGGTTACCTACGAGCAGTACTTC. Its protein product is CASTNAGTVTYEQYF.

For this clonotype: This sequence may be a read error, since a much larger clone differs from it by one base. This chain links TRBV7-8 with TRBJ2-7; maybe TRBD1 (6 bases). The V end lost 3 bases, the J end lost 3 bases, and 12 bases lay between the germline ends. Germline CDR1 reads SGHVS; CDR2 reads FQNEAQ. The CDR3 has 14 residues. In DNA form, the CDR3 reads TGTGCCAGCAGCTTCCAGACAGGACTCTACGAGCAGTACTTC. Its protein is CASSFQTGLYEQYF.

Comments on this clonotype: The junction differs from germline at one of its ends, possibly a read error. The V and J genes are TRBV5-6 and TRBJ2-1, with TRBD2 identical over 14 bases. Per germline, CDR1 SGHDT and CDR2 YYEEEE. This CDR3 has 18 amino acids. DNA of the CDR3: TGTGCCGGCAGCTTGGGGGGACTAGCGGGAGATCGGCACAATGAGCAGTTCTTC. This sequence encodes CAGSLGGLAGDRHNEQFF.

This clonotype was counted between two and nine times. The chain links TRBV7-3 to TRBJ2-7; D is possibly TRBD2 (5 bases). The CDR3 totals 13 residues. Looked up from germline, CDR1 is SGHTA and CDR2 is FQGTGA. V lost 5 bases and J 10 bases, leaving 18 bases between the germline ends. CDR3 in DNA: TGTGCCAGCAGCGCCAACGGGGTAGGGTCCCAGTACTTC. Its translation: CASSANGVGSQYF.

This clonotype was found a few times. The chain has TRBV12-3 or TRBV12-4 and TRBJ2-2; D may match TRBD1 or TRBD2 (5 bases each). The V end lost 8 bases, the J end lost 2 bases, and 15 bases lay between the germline ends. The CDR3 has 15 amino acids. CDR3 sequence reads: CASGSGDLNTGELFF. In DNA form, the CDR3 reads TGTGCCAGCGGTTCCGGGGACCTAAACACCGGGGAGCTGTTTTTT.

This rearrangement joins TRBV6-5 to TRBJ1-2; 9 bases align to TRBD1. V gave up 5 bases and J gave up 7 bases; unmatched junction bases: 8. The CDR3 is 14 residues long. The germline V gene has CDR1 MNHEY and CDR2 SVGAGI. The CDR3 is CASSPRDREPGYTF. The CDR3 DNA reads as TGTGCCAGCAGTCCGAGGGACAGGGAGCCTGGCTACACCTTC.

This clonotype was counted a few times. The J gene is TRBJ1-2, the V gene TRBV7-2; D is ambiguous. This CDR3 has 14 residues. Germline-derived CDR1 and CDR2 are SGHTA and FQGNSA. Trimming shortened V by 3 bases and J by 8 bases, and 16 bases separated the two germline ends. CDR3 DNA sequence: TGTGCCAGCAGCTTCGGCCAGGATAGCTCAGGCTACACCTTC. This gives the protein CASSFGQDSSGYTF.

This clonotype was counted only a few times. The gene calls are TRBV7-6 and TRBJ2-1; possibly TRBD1 for D (5 bases). Germline CDR1 SGHVS, CDR2 FNYEAQ. The CDR3 is made up of 16 amino acids. Trimming took 3 bases from V and 9 from J, leaving 21 bases between them. The chain's CDR3 is CASSLGQGGLGSEQFF. DNA of the CDR3: TGTGCCAGCAGCTTGGGTCAGGGCGGTCTGGGTAGTGAGCAGTTCTTC.

The V and J genes are TRBV20-1 and TRBJ2-3; D might be TRBD2 (5 bases). The CDR3 extends over 14 amino acids. Germline CDR1 and CDR2: DFQATT and SNEGSKA (reference sequence). Trimming removed 6 bases at V and 0 bases at J, with 13 bases between. As DNA, the CDR3 is TGCAGTGCACCAGGCGGAGGTAGCACAGATACGCAGTATTTT. It translates to CSAPGGGSTDTQYF.

With regard to this clonotype: At one boundary the junction diverges from the germline segment, which might be a read error. The gene calls are TRBV7-9 and TRBJ2-6; tentative D call: TRBD1 (6 bases). The CDR3 length is 15 residues. Germline V gene data show CDR1 as SEHNR and CDR2 as FQNEAQ (reference sequence). For the CDR3, the DNA is TGTGCCAGCAGCTTTGGGGGCTCAGGGGCCAACGTCCTGACTTTT. Its translation is CASSFGGSGANVLTF.

The V and J genes are TRBV6-5 and TRBJ2-5, with TRBD2 as a possible D gene (6 bases). The CDR3 totals 14 residues. The V gene lost 5 bases and the J gene lost 5 bases, with 15 bases spanning the gap. Germline V gene lookup returns CDR1 MNHEY and CDR2 SVGAGI. The CDR3: CASSGTRRGETQYF. The CDR3 nucleotides read TGTGCCAGCAGTGGCACCCGGAGGGGTGAGACCCAGTACTTC.

The DNA of the CDR3 is TGTGCCAGCAGCTTTAGCGGGAGGGTAGACAATGAGCAGTTCTTC. Its translation: CASSFSGRVDNEQFF. The chain links TRBV7-6 to TRBJ2-1; TRBD2 agrees at 11 bases. This CDR3 has 15 residues. The V segment lost 3 bases and the J segment 5 bases; nucleotides outside the gene matches: 3. Germline lookup yields CDR1 SGHVS and CDR2 FNYEAQ.

In this sample, this clonotype turned up a few times. The chain combines TRBV18 with TRBJ2-7; D is possibly TRBD2 (5 bases). Trimming took off 0 bases at V and 7 bases at J, with 10 bases between the two ends. Germline V gene sequence: CDR1 KGHSH, CDR2 LQKENI. There are 13 residues in the CDR3. CDR3 residues: CASSPPLRGEQYF. In DNA, the CDR3 is TGTGCCAGCTCACCACCACTACGGGGAGAGCAGTACTTC. Full variable domain (missing parts from reference TRBV18 and TRBJ2-7): NAGVMQNPRHLVRRRGQEARLRCSPMKGHSHVYWYRQLPEEGLKFMVYLQKENIIDESGMPKERFSAEFPKEGPSILRIQQVVRGDSAAYFCASSPPLRGEQYFGPGTRLTVT.